This T cell receptor (beta chain) originates from a study of PD-1 blockade in classical Hodgkin lymphoma. Turning to this clone: The antigen is not known.

Whole-study findings and limits: Repertoire difference causes, possibly disease activity or prior therapy, remain undefined. Newly diagnosed patients were reported to start with lower TCR diversity than healthy donors. Baseline diversity was lower in partial responders and progressors than complete responders.

This CDR3 has 13 amino acids. V was shortened by 7 bases and J by 7 bases, with 11 bases between the two germline ends. Germline V gene lookup returns CDR1 LNHDA and CDR2 SQIVND (reference sequence). Here immunoSEQ multiplex PCR was the method, and the copy in TCRdb shows in-frame clones only, minus some. The table has around 30,000 clones, 60% to 75% seen once; the top ten hold around 3.3%. No patient escaped relapse after autologous stem cell transplantation, and brentuximab vedotin exposure varied. Here the sequenced sample was peripheral blood mononuclear cells (PBMCs), taken before the second cycle of nivolumab. The chain recombines TRBV19 with TRBJ1-6, with D possibly matching TRBD1 (5 bases). The TCR originated in a human donor with classical Hodgkin lymphoma. CDR3: CASTGTVNSPLHF. The CDR3 bases are TGTGCCAGTACCGGGACGGTCAATTCACCCCTCCACTTT.